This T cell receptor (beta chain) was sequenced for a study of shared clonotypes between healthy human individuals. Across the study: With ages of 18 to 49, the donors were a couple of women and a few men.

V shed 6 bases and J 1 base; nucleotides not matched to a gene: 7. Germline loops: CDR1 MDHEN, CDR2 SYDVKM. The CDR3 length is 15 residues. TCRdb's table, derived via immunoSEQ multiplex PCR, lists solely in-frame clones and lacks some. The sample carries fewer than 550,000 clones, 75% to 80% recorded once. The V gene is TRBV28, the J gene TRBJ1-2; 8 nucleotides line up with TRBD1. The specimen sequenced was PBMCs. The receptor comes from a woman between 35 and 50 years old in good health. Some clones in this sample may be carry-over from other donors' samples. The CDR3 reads CASRESGQVNYGYTF. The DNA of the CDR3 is TGTGCCAGCAGGGAATCGGGACAGGTTAACTATGGCTACACCTTC.